Listed below are T cell receptor beta chains from one sample, sequenced in a study of blood T cells in healthy people across ages. A single record per CDR3 protein comes from TCRdb applying MiXCR to the 5' RACE reads. The table shows approximately 940,000 distinct CDR3 sequences, with approximately 49% occurring only once. The source material was blood. The receptors derive from a man under 40 in good health. Each CDR3 is given with its conserved first and last residue. A D gene is named only where the DNA matches it firmly. Size is stated for part of the rows, as once, few or many counts, or as a class when the clone is expanded.

abundance: many; j_gene: TRBJ2-1; d_gene: -; v_gene: TRBV6-4; CDR3aa: CASSVGDVGEQFF; CDR3nt: TGTGCCAGCAGTGTCGGCGATGTGGGTGAGCAGTTCTTC
abundance: few; j_gene: TRBJ2-1; d_gene: -; v_gene: TRBV20-1; CDR3aa: CSASRAGLNEQFF; CDR3nt: TGCAGTGCTAGCCGGGCAGGGCTGAATGAGCAGTTCTTC
abundance: once; j_gene: TRBJ2-7; d_gene: TRBD1; v_gene: TRBV6-2/TRBV6-3; CDR3aa: CASRKPGGDEQYF; CDR3nt: TGTGCCAGCAGGAAGCCAGGGGGCGACGAGCAGTACTTC
abundance: -; j_gene: TRBJ1-6; d_gene: TRBD1; v_gene: TRBV20-1; CDR3aa: CSASRGQGDWYNSPLHF; CDR3nt: TGCAGTGCTAGCCGCGGACAGGGAGATTGGTATAATTCACCCCTCCACTTT
abundance: -; j_gene: TRBJ1-4; d_gene: TRBD1; v_gene: TRBV20-1; CDR3aa: CSARAYSDRGQEKLFF; CDR3nt: TGCAGTGCTAGAGCGTATTCGGACAGGGGCCAAGAAAAACTGTTTTTT
abundance: -; j_gene: TRBJ2-7; d_gene: -; v_gene: TRBV6-1; CDR3aa: CASKHPYGHEQYF; CDR3nt: TGTGCCAGCAAGCACCCCTATGGTCACGAGCAGTACTTC
abundance: -; j_gene: TRBJ2-1; d_gene: -; v_gene: TRBV11-3; CDR3aa: CASSLGLGRNEQFF; CDR3nt: TGTGCCAGCAGCTTAGGCCTAGGGCGGAATGAGCAGTTCTTC
abundance: -; j_gene: TRBJ2-7; d_gene: -; v_gene: TRBV27; CDR3aa: CASSPPAVSGISPVGFNEQYF; CDR3nt: TGTGCCAGCAGCCCCCCGGCGGTTTCAGGCATTTCACCCGTTGGGTTTAACGAGCAGTACTTC
abundance: -; j_gene: TRBJ2-7; d_gene: TRBD1; v_gene: TRBV29-1; CDR3aa: CSVGYPGGYEQYF; CDR3nt: TGCAGCGTTGGTTACCCAGGGGGCTACGAGCAGTACTTC
abundance: -; j_gene: TRBJ2-1; d_gene: -; v_gene: TRBV30; CDR3aa: CAWTRSGHEQFF; CDR3nt: TGTGCCTGGACTAGGTCGGGCCATGAGCAGTTCTTC
abundance: few; j_gene: TRBJ2-7; d_gene: -; v_gene: TRBV4-2; CDR3aa: CASRETAGDMSYEQYF; CDR3nt: TGTGCCAGCAGGGAGACAGCGGGCGACATGTCCTACGAGCAGTACTTC
abundance: few; j_gene: TRBJ2-1; d_gene: -; v_gene: TRBV4-2; CDR3aa: CASSPGANQQFF; CDR3nt: TGTGCCAGCAGCCCGGGGGCGAATCAGCAGTTCTTC
abundance: few; j_gene: TRBJ2-3; d_gene: -; v_gene: TRBV7-2; CDR3aa: CASSFSGFFTDTQYF; CDR3nt: TGTGCCAGCAGCTTTAGCGGATTTTTCACAGATACGCAGTATTTT
abundance: -; j_gene: TRBJ1-1; d_gene: TRBD1; v_gene: TRBV7-2; CDR3aa: CASSKSTGMGGTEAFF; CDR3nt: TGTGCCAGCAGCAAGTCGACAGGGATGGGGGGCACTGAAGCTTTCTTT
abundance: -; j_gene: TRBJ2-1; d_gene: TRBD1; v_gene: TRBV30; CDR3aa: CAWSGQVYNEQFF; CDR3nt: TGTGCCTGGTCAGGACAGGTGTACAATGAGCAGTTCTTC